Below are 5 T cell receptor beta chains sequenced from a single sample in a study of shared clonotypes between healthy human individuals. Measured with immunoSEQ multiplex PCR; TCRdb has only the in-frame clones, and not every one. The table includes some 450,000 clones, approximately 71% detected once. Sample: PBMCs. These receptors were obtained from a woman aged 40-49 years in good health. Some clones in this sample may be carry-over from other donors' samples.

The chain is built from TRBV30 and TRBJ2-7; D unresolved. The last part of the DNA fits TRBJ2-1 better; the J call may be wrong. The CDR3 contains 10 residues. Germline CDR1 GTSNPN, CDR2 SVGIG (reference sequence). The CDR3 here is CAWSSNEQFF. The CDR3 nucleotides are TGTGCCTGGAGTAGTAATGAGCAGTTCTTC.

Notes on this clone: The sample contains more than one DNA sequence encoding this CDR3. The CDR3 DNA follows: TGTGCCAGCAGTTACTCTGGGAACTACGAGCAGTACTTC. As protein: CASSYSGNYEQYF. The V gene is TRBV6-5, the J gene TRBJ2-7; D uncertain. The germline CDR1 and CDR2 sequences are MNHEY and SVGAGI. V lost 0 bases and J 3 bases, leaving 6 bases between the germline ends. This CDR3 has 13 residues.

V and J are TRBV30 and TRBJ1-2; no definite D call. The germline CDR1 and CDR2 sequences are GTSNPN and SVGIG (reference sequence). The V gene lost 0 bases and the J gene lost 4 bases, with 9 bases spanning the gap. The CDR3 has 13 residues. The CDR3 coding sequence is TGTGCCTGGAGTGTCGGGGTCGGCTATGGCTACACCTTC. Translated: CAWSVGVGYGYTF.

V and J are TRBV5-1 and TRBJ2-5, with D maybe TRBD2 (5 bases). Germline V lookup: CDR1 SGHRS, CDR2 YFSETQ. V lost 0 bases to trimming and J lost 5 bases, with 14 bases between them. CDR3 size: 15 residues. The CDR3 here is CASSLVAGGWETQYF. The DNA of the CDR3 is TGCGCCAGCAGCTTGGTGGCGGGTGGATGGGAGACCCAGTACTTC.

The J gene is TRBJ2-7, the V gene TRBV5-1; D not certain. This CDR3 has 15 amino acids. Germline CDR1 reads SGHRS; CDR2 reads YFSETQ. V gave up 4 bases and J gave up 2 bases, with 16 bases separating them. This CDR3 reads CASSRTASGAYEQYF. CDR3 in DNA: TGCGCCAGCAGCCGGACGGCGAGTGGGGCCTACGAGCAGTACTTC. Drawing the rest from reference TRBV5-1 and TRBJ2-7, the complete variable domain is KAGVTQTPRYLIKTRGQQVTLSCSPISGHRSVSWYQQTPGQGLQFLFEYFSETQRNKGNFPGRFSGRQFSNSRSEMNVSTLELGDSALYLCASSRTASGAYEQYFGPGTRLTVT.